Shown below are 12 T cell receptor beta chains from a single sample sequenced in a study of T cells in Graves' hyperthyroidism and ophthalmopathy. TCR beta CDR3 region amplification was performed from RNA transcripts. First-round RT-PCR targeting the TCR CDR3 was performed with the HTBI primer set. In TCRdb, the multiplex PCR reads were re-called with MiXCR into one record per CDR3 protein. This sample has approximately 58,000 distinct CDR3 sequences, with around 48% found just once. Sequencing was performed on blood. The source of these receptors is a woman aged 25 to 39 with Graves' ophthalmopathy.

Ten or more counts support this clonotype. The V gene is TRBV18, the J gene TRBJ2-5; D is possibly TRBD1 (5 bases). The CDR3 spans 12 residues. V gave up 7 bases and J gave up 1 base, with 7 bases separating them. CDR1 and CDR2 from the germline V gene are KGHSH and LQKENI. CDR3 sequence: CASLGAQETQYF. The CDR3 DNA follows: TGTGCCAGCTTAGGGGCCCAAGAGACCCAGTACTTC.

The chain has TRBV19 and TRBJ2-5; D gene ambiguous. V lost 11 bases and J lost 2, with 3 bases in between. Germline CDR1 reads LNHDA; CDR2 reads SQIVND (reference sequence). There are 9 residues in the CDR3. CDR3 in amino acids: CALQETQYF. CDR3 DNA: TGTGCCCTTCAAGAGACCCAGTACTTC.

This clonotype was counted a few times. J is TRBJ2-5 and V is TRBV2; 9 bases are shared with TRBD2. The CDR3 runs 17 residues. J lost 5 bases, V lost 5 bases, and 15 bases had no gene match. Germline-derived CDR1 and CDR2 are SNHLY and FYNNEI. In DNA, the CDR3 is TGTGCCAGCAGTCTCCCCCAATCGGGCGGGGGGGGGGAGACCCAGTACTTC. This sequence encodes CASSLPQSGGGGETQYF.

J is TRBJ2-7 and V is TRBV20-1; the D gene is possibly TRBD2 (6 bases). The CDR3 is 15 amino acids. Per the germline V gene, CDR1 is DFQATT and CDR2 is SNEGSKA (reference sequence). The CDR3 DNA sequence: TGCAGCGGTTTTTCACGGCGGGACTGGGTGAGGGAGCAGTACTTC. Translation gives CSGFSRRDWVREQYF.

CDR3 DNA: TGTGCCAGCTTTTCAACAGCGGGCCCTGGCACAGATACGCAGTATTTT. Its translation: CASFSTAGPGTDTQYF. The J gene is TRBJ2-3, the V gene TRBV10-3, with a weak D call TRBD2 (6 bases). V gave up 10 bases and J gave up 1 base, with 21 bases separating them. Germline V lookup: CDR1 ENHRY, CDR2 SYGVKD. This CDR3 is built from 16 residues.

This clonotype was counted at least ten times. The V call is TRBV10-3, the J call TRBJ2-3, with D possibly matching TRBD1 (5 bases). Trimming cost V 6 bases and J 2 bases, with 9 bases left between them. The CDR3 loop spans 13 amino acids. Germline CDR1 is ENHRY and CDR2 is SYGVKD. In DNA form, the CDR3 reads TGTGCCATCAGGACAGAGAACACAGATACGCAGTATTTT. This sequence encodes CAIRTENTDTQYF.

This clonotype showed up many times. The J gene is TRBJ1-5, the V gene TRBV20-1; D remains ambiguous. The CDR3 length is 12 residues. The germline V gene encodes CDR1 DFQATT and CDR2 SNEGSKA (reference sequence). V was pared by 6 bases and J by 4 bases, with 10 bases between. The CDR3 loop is CSATDGNQPQHF. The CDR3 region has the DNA TGCAGTGCAACGGACGGGAATCAGCCCCAGCATTTT.

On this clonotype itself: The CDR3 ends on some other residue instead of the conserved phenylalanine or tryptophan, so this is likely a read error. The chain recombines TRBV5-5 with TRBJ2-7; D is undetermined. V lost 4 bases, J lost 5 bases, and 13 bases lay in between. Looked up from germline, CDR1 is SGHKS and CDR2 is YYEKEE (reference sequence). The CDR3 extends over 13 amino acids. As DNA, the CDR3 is TGTGCCAGCAGCACAACAGTGTCCCACGAGCAGTACTCC. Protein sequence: CASSTTVSHEQYS.

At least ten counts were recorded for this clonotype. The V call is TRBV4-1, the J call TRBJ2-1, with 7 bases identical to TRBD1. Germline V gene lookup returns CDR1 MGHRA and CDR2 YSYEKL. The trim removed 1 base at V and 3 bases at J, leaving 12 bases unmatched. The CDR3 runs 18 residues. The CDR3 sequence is CASSQGVFRDSRYNEQFF. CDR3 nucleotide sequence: TGCGCCAGCAGCCAAGGGGTGTTCCGGGACAGTCGCTACAATGAGCAGTTCTTC.

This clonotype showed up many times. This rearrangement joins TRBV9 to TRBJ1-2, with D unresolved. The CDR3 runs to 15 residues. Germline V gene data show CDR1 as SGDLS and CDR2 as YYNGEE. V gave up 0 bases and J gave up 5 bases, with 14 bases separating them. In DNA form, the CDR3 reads TGTGCCAGCAGCGTAGTGGGAGGACTGGGGTATGGCTACACCTTC. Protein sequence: CASSVVGGLGYGYTF.

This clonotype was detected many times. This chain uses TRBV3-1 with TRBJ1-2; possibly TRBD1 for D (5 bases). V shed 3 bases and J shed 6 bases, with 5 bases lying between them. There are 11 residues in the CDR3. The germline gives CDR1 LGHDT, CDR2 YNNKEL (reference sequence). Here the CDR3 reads CASSQGHGYTF. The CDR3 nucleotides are TGTGCCAGCAGCCAGGGGCATGGCTACACCTTC.

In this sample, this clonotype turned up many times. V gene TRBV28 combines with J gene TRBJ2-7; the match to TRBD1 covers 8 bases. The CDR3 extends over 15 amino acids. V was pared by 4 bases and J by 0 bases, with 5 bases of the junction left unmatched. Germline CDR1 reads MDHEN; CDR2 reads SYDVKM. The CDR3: CASSSRTGSSYEQYF. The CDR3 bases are TGTGCCAGCAGTTCCCGGACAGGGAGCTCCTACGAGCAGTACTTC.